This T cell receptor (beta chain) was recorded in a study of breast tumors, draining lymph nodes, adjacent tissues (dated by TCRdb to the mid-2010s). In terms of the full investigation: The study compared TCR beta repertoires across tumor, adjacent nontumor tissue and axillary lymph nodes from breast cancer patients. In human breast cancer, the study set out to evaluate how tumor, surrounding tissue and draining lymph node repertoires relate to one another and whether T cells may move between these sites.

At least ten counts were recorded for this clonotype. The target of this receptor is not known. Per-base quality was not reported, and no clone a single base away is much larger than it. Lymph node samples came from the axillary draining lymph nodes of breast cancer patients. The listed sequencing device is Illumina HiSeq 2000. Multiplex PCR amplification was used to generate the TCR beta chain libraries. High-throughput sequencing was used to analyze the amplified TCR beta chain products. TCRdb took the public reads, trimmed them with fastp at Q25, ran MiXCR for clone calling and kept in-frame beta chains. Rows are combined by CDR3 protein, so each entry shows the most common genes and DNA. The sample profile shows approximately 88,000 distinct CDR3 sequences; approximately 31% of them were found once. The ten largest make up roughly 8.1% of the sample. Results the study describes overall, beyond this receptor: Rather than being directly demonstrated, the conclusion that tumor T cells originate in lymph nodes was presented as consistent with a hypothesis. The data were considered consistent with most tumor T cells being derived from the lymph node and subsequently expanding within tumor tissue. Tumor and nontumor tissue repertoires were found to be significantly more similar in luminal-like than in basal-like breast cancer. Tumors showed preferential V and J gene usage, and their T-cell repertoire diversity fell below that of lymph nodes yet above that of nontumor tissue.

The sequenced sample was axillary lymph node tissue. This clonotype was obtained from a female donor with breast cancer. Some clones in this sample may be carry-over from other donors' samples.

The CDR3 region reads CASRYRTAYNEKLFF. The DNA sequence is as follows: TGTGCCAGCAGATACCGGACGGCTTATAATGAAAAACTGTTTTTT. This receptor chain uses TRBV28 and TRBJ1-4; the D gene cannot be named for sure. Via the germline V gene, CDR1 is MDHEN and CDR2 SYDVKM. A distance of 15 bases separates the germline ends of V and J, which lose 6 bases and 4 bases respectively. The CDR3, cysteine through phenylalanine, is 15 amino acids long. Only the CDR3 part of the read is kept: 45 bases, read in frame from the first base.